This T cell receptor (beta chain) was sequenced for a study of OX40 agonist ivuxolimab in advanced cancers. Study overall: The group had a mean age of around 60 years, ranged from about 23 to 85, and was 80% to 90% male.

TCRdb's copy holds only in-frame clones and misses some; the assay was immunoSEQ multiplex PCR. The sample consists of roughly 80,000 clones, under 95% of them appearing once. This TCR came from an adult with an advanced solid tumor such as melanoma, head and neck, liver or kidney cancer. Sample: CD4+ or CD8+ T cells sorted from blood, taken in a trial of the OX40 agonist ivuxolimab.

CDR3 residues: CASSLPGRKYEQYF. In DNA form, the CDR3 reads TGTGCCAGCAGCTTACCGGGGAGGAAATACGAGCAGTACTTC. The V call is TRBV11-1, the J call TRBJ2-7; possibly TRBD2 for D (6 bases). The CDR3 spans 14 residues. The V gene's germline CDR1 is SGHAT and CDR2 FQDESV (reference sequence). The V and J ends lost 2 bases and 4 bases respectively, with 12 bases between them. Full variable domain (remainder filled in from reference TRBV11-1 and TRBJ2-7): EAEVAQSPRYKITEKSQAVAFWCDPISGHATLYWYRQILGQGPELLVQFQDESVVDDSQLPKDRFSAERLKGVDSTLKIQPAELGDSAMYLCASSLPGRKYEQYFGPGTRLTVT.